Below, 29 T cell receptor beta chains from the same sample are listed, as sequenced in a study of T cell changes during pregnancy in multiple sclerosis. Sequencing used immunoSEQ multiplex PCR; TCRdb keeps in-frame clones, though not all of them. The sample yields around 41,000 clones, approximately 90% seen once. Input material: PBMCs (not recorded whether the cells were cultured). These receptors were taken from a female donor with multiple sclerosis, enrolled in a pregnancy study.

The chain combines TRBV7-9 with TRBJ2-1, with D maybe TRBD2 (6 bases). The germline V gene has CDR1 SEHNR and CDR2 FQNEAQ (reference sequence). Trimming took off 0 bases at V and 4 bases at J, with 10 bases between the two ends. The CDR3 length is 15 residues. CDR3 protein: CASSLAAGSYNEQFF. The CDR3 DNA sequence: TGTGCCAGCAGCTTAGCGGCGGGGTCATACAATGAGCAGTTCTTC.

The rearrangement links TRBV5-4 to TRBJ1-2; TRBD1 aligns across 12 bases. V gave up 4 bases and J gave up 3 bases; unmatched junction bases: 4. Germline CDR1 reads SGHNT; CDR2 reads YYREEE (reference sequence). CDR3 length: 15 residues. CDR3 in DNA: TGTGCCAGCAGCATCGGGACAGGGGGCGACTATGGCTACACCTTC. Protein product: CASSIGTGGDYGYTF.

This clone was found once. The CDR3 spells CASSSGTSADTQYF. The DNA of the CDR3 is TGCGCCAGCAGCTCCGGGACTAGTGCAGATACGCAGTATTTT. This chain links TRBV5-1 with TRBJ2-3, with 8 bases aligning to TRBD2. The CDR3 extends over 14 amino acids. Trimming took 3 bases from V and 4 from J; bases not matched to a gene: 4. The V gene's germline CDR1 is SGHRS and CDR2 YFSETQ.

The chain combines TRBV30 with TRBJ2-7, with unresolved D. This CDR3 comprises 14 residues. Looked up from germline, CDR1 is GTSNPN and CDR2 is SVGIG (reference sequence). The V and J ends lost 3 bases and 4 bases respectively, with 16 bases between them. The CDR3 sequence: CAWRMGKGRYEQYF. As DNA, the CDR3 is TGTGCCTGGAGAATGGGAAAGGGAAGGTACGAGCAGTACTTC.

The rearrangement uses TRBV7-2 and TRBJ2-2; D possibly corresponds to TRBD1 (5 bases). Looked up from germline, CDR1 is SGHTA and CDR2 is FQGNSA. V lost 0 bases and J 6 bases, leaving 5 bases between the germline ends. This CDR3 has 13 amino acids. This chain's CDR3 is CASSLAGAGELFF. CDR3 DNA sequence: TGTGCCAGCAGCTTAGCAGGGGCCGGGGAGCTGTTTTTT.

This chain connects TRBV11-3 to TRBJ2-3; D unclear. Germline CDR1 reads SGHNT; CDR2 reads YENEEA. Trimming removed 5 bases at V and 3 bases at J, with 12 bases between. The CDR3 extends over 14 amino acids. The CDR3 is CASSPGTGTDTQYF. CDR3 DNA sequence: TGTGCCAGCAGCCCAGGTACCGGTACAGATACGCAGTATTTT.

The rearrangement links TRBV15 to TRBJ2-1; D ambiguous. CDR3 size: 13 residues. CDR1 and CDR2 (germline): LNHNV, YYDKDF (reference sequence). Deletions cut 5 bases from V and 6 bases from J, with 11 bases between. The CDR3 sequence: CATSSKRINEQFF. The DNA for the CDR3 is TGTGCCACCAGCTCAAAGCGAATCAATGAGCAGTTCTTC.

This chain joins TRBV4-1 and TRBJ1-5, with D possibly matching TRBD1 (5 bases). V gave up 5 bases and J gave up 6 bases, with 17 bases separating them. This CDR3 spans 15 amino acids. Germline V gives CDR1 MGHRA, CDR2 YSYEKL. This chain's CDR3 is CASSTPRGDFQPQHF. As DNA, the CDR3 is TGCGCCAGCAGCACTCCCCGCGGGGACTTTCAGCCCCAGCATTTT.

The chain has TRBV6-6 and TRBJ1-5; D is uncertain. Deletions cut 2 bases from V and 5 bases from J, with 7 bases between. This CDR3 spans 13 amino acids. Germline CDR1 MNHNY, CDR2 SVGAGI (reference sequence). The DNA for the CDR3 is TGTGCCAGCAGTTACCCCGCGGATCAGCCCCAGCATTTT. Amino acid sequence: CASSYPADQPQHF.

The chain uses TRBV29-1 and TRBJ1-1; 7 bases align to TRBD1. The CDR3 is made up of 15 amino acids. Unmatched junction bases numbered 16, after V lost 5 bases and J lost 7 bases. Germline V gene data show CDR1 as SQVTM and CDR2 as ANQGSEA. In DNA, the CDR3 is TGCAGCGTTCGCGGACAGGACCTTGAGGGGGATGAAGCTTTCTTT. It is translated as CSVRGQDLEGDEAFF.

The chain has TRBV11-2 and TRBJ1-1, with TRBD1 matching over 7 bases. V was clipped by 5 bases and J by 7 bases; unmatched bases: 10. The CDR3 length is 14 residues. Germline CDR1 reads SGHAT; CDR2 reads FQNNGV. The CDR3 is CASSKGLQGGEAFF. The CDR3 DNA is TGTGCCAGCAGCAAAGGGCTCCAGGGGGGTGAAGCTTTCTTT.

This clone showed up just once. The V and J genes are TRBV2 and TRBJ1-5; D is perhaps TRBD1 (6 bases). This CDR3 spans 14 amino acids. Germline CDR1 SNHLY, CDR2 FYNNEI. V shed 6 bases and J shed 3 bases, with 12 bases lying between them. CDR3 protein: CASRGAVNNQPQHF. The CDR3 nucleotides read TGTGCCAGCAGGGGGGCGGTGAACAATCAGCCCCAGCATTTT.

This clone was observed once. V usage is TRBV6-5 and J usage is TRBJ2-7, with D unclear. CDR1 is MNHEY and CDR2 is SVGAGI in the germline V gene. V lost 2 bases and J 0 bases, leaving 8 bases between the germline ends. The CDR3 runs 14 residues. CDR3 in amino acids: CASSYRQLSYEQYF. The CDR3 nucleotides are TGTGCCAGCAGTTACCGACAACTCTCCTACGAGCAGTACTTC.

The chain links TRBV28 to TRBJ1-1, with D unclear. The CDR3 has 15 amino acids. Deletions cut 6 bases from V and 6 bases from J, with 20 bases between. CDR1 and CDR2 (germline): MDHEN, SYDVKM. The CDR3 is CASSRSAGSGAEAFF. In nucleotides, the CDR3 is TGTGCCAGCAGCCGTAGCGCGGGGTCCGGGGCTGAAGCTTTCTTT.

V gene TRBV7-9 combines with J gene TRBJ2-1; 11 nucleotides agree with TRBD2. The CDR3 has 15 residues. After removal of 6 bases from V and 4 bases from J, the junction contained 5 bases not matched to a gene. Germline CDR1 reads SEHNR; CDR2 reads FQNEAQ (reference sequence). Here the CDR3 reads CASRHLAGGYNEQFF. The CDR3 bases are TGTGCCAGCAGACATCTAGCGGGAGGTTACAATGAGCAGTTCTTC.

The chain is built from TRBV19 and TRBJ2-7; no reliable D call. There are 12 residues in the CDR3. In germline, CDR1 is LNHDA, CDR2 SQIVND (reference sequence). Trimming stripped 3 bases from V and 2 bases from J, with 5 bases between. Here the CDR3 DNA reads TGTGCCAGTAGTATCAATGCCTACGAGCAGTACTTC. Translating it yields CASSINAYEQYF.

This rearrangement joins TRBV29-1 to TRBJ2-3; tentative D call: TRBD1 (5 bases). The CDR3 runs to 13 residues. The germline V and J ends were trimmed by 5 bases and 3 bases, with 12 bases remaining between them. Looked up from germline, CDR1 is SQVTM and CDR2 is ANQGSEA. The CDR3 DNA reads TGCAGCGTTCTTACAGGTTATACAGATACGCAGTATTTT. It is translated as CSVLTGYTDTQYF.

The rearrangement links TRBV27 to TRBJ2-1; tentative D call: TRBD1 (6 bases). The V gene's germline CDR1 is MNHEY and CDR2 SMNVEV (reference sequence). The V gene lost 8 bases and the J gene lost 0 bases, with 11 bases spanning the gap. The CDR3 runs to 14 residues. The CDR3 loop is CASGTRSSYNEQFF. CDR3 in DNA: TGTGCCAGCGGGACACGGAGCTCCTACAATGAGCAGTTCTTC.

The V gene is TRBV4-1, the J gene TRBJ2-7; 8 bases match TRBD2. J gave up 6 bases and V 1 base, and 11 bases lay outside the gene matches. Germline V gives CDR1 MGHRA, CDR2 YSYEKL. The CDR3 has 16 amino acids. The CDR3 here is CASSQGGLVLSLEQYF. CDR3 DNA: TGCGCCAGCAGCCAAGGGGGACTAGTCTTGTCCCTCGAGCAGTACTTC.

The chain recombines TRBV30 with TRBJ1-2; a possible D gene is TRBD1 (5 bases). The CDR3 is 14 residues long. Germline CDR1 reads GTSNPN; CDR2 reads SVGIG (reference sequence). Deletions cut 4 bases from V and 3 bases from J, with 15 bases between. DNA for the CDR3: TGTGCCTGGAATTTTAAGGGGAGTTACTATGGCTACACCTTC. Translated: CAWNFKGSYYGYTF.

The chain combines TRBV4-1 with TRBJ2-1; possible D gene TRBD1, 6 bases. The CDR3 loop spans 14 amino acids. V was shortened by 3 bases and J by 3 bases, with 9 bases between the two germline ends. The V gene's germline CDR1 is MGHRA and CDR2 YSYEKL. CDR3: CASSHETGYNEQFF. In nucleotides, the CDR3 is TGCGCCAGCAGCCACGAGACAGGCTACAATGAGCAGTTCTTC.

The rearrangement uses TRBV4-3 and TRBJ2-1; 7 bases agree with TRBD1. Germline CDR1 LGHNA, CDR2 YSLEER. Trimming removed 4 bases from V and 5 bases from J; junction bases left unmatched: 8. This CDR3 is 15 amino acids long. The CDR3 loop reads CASSPRGQEDNEQFF. The CDR3 region has the DNA TGCGCCAGCAGCCCTAGGGGGCAAGAGGACAATGAGCAGTTCTTC.

The rearrangement links TRBV7-2 to TRBJ2-7, with D perhaps assigned TRBD1 or TRBD2 (5 bases each). CDR3 size: 15 residues. V lost 5 bases and J lost 4, with 18 bases in between. Germline assignment: CDR1 SGHTA and CDR2 FQGNSA. The CDR3, as DNA: TGTGCCAGCAGCCAACTCCGGGACCGTTATTACGAGCAGTACTTC. Its translation: CASSQLRDRYYEQYF. The full variable domain, rest sourced from reference TRBV7-2 and TRBJ2-7, is GAGVSQSPSNKVTEKGKDVELRCDPISGHTALYWYRQSLGQGLEFLIYFQGNSAPDKSGLPSDRFSAERTGGSVSTLTIQRTQQEDSAVYLCASSQLRDRYYEQYFGPGTRLTVT.

The rearrangement uses TRBV11-2 and TRBJ2-1; 7 nucleotides align to TRBD2. With V trimmed by 3 bases and J by 2 bases, 7 bases remained unmatched. CDR3 length equals 16 residues. Per the germline V gene, CDR1 is SGHAT and CDR2 is FQNNGV. The CDR3 DNA is TGTGCCAGCAGCTTCTTAGCGGGCCACACCTACAATGAGCAGTTCTTC. Translation: CASSFLAGHTYNEQFF.

This clone was detected only once. The chain carries TRBV2 and TRBJ1-5; D possibly corresponds to TRBD1 (6 bases). This CDR3 spans 17 amino acids. Germline values: CDR1 SNHLY, CDR2 FYNNEI. V lost 5 bases to trimming and J lost 5 bases, with 22 bases between them. CDR3 in DNA: TGTGCCAGCAGTCCCGGGACATGGGGAACCCCCGATCAGCCCCAGCATTTT. Its protein product is CASSPGTWGTPDQPQHF.

The J gene is TRBJ2-1, the V gene TRBV28; the match to TRBD2 covers 8 bases. V trimming: 6 bases; J trimming: 0 bases; junction bases outside the gene matches: 13. Germline V gene data show CDR1 as MDHEN and CDR2 as SYDVKM. The CDR3 totals 18 residues. The CDR3 sequence: CASSSYPGLGSSYNEQFF. The DNA for the CDR3 is TGTGCCAGCAGCTCCTATCCGGGACTAGGGAGCTCCTACAATGAGCAGTTCTTC.

For the CDR3, the DNA is TGTGCCAGCTCCCCAGCCCAGTCCTACGAGCAGTACTTC. Its translation: CASSPAQSYEQYF. The rearrangement uses TRBV6-5 and TRBJ2-7; no definite D call. The CDR3 length is 13 residues. Germline CDR1 and CDR2: MNHEY and SVGAGI. V was pared by 8 bases and J by 1 base, with 12 bases between.

This clone was observed a handful of times. The chain combines TRBV6-1 with TRBJ1-1; 8 bases fit TRBD1. In germline, CDR1 is MNHNS, CDR2 SASEGT. The CDR3 runs 15 residues. The trim removed 3 bases at V and 6 bases at J, leaving 9 bases unmatched. The CDR3: CASSDDYRGLAEAFF. The CDR3 nucleotides are TGTGCCAGCAGTGATGATTACAGGGGGTTGGCTGAAGCTTTCTTT.

The rearrangement links TRBV4-1 to TRBJ2-1; D is uncertain. From germline, CDR1 is MGHRA and CDR2 YSYEKL. The CDR3 consists of 16 residues. The germline V and J ends were trimmed by 2 bases and 0 bases, with 11 bases remaining between them. The CDR3 is CASSQLDIISYNEQFF. CDR3 nucleotide sequence: TGCGCCAGCAGCCAACTTGACATAATCTCCTACAATGAGCAGTTCTTC.